One and the same sample provided the 27 T cell receptor beta chains below, sequenced in a study of control samples from healthy donors and cancer patients. Produced via immunoSEQ multiplex PCR; TCRdb's table is partial and in-frame only. The sample has tens of thousands of clones; around 95% are singletons. Input material: blood. These receptor sequences come from a man younger than 45 in good health.

The rearrangement uses TRBV15 and TRBJ1-1, with D maybe TRBD1 (5 bases). There are 16 residues in the CDR3. V was cut by 3 bases and J by 2 bases, with 16 bases left in between. Germline assignment: CDR1 LNHNV and CDR2 YYDKDF (reference sequence). DNA of the CDR3: TGTGCCACCAGCAGGGTGAGAGGACATACAAACACTGAAGCTTTCTTT. This sequence encodes CATSRVRGHTNTEAFF.

The chain joins TRBV28 to TRBJ1-1, with D hard to call. With 2 bases removed from V and 3 bases from J, the gap between germline ends came to 13 bases. CDR3 length equals 15 residues. CDR1 and CDR2 (germline): MDHEN, SYDVKM. CDR3 sequence reads: CASSLNAGADTEAFF. The CDR3 nucleotides read TGTGCCAGCAGTTTAAATGCGGGCGCGGACACTGAAGCTTTCTTT.

V is TRBV5-1 and J is TRBJ2-2, with D unresolved. The CDR3 is 16 amino acids. Trimming took off 0 bases at V and 3 bases at J, with 12 bases between the two ends. Germline CDR1 is SGHRS and CDR2 is YFSETQ. The CDR3 DNA sequence: TGCGCCAGCAGCTTGGCCCCCCTGGGCGACACCGGGGAGCTGTTTTTT. Translation: CASSLAPLGDTGELFF.

This clone was observed a handful of times. The chain uses TRBV27 and TRBJ1-6; 9 bases line up with TRBD1. The V gene end was trimmed by 6 bases and the J gene end by 7 bases; junction bases not matched to a gene: 4. The CDR3 is made up of 14 amino acids. Per the germline V gene, CDR1 is MNHEY and CDR2 is SMNVEV (reference sequence). The CDR3 sequence: CASSRDRANSPLHF. The CDR3 bases are TGTGCCAGCAGCCGGGACAGGGCGAATTCACCCCTCCACTTT.

The chain is built from TRBV7-9 and TRBJ1-4; possible D gene TRBD1, 5 bases. CDR3 size: 14 residues. V was trimmed by 5 bases and J by 6 bases, leaving 13 bases between them. CDR1 and CDR2 (germline): SEHNR, FQNEAQ (reference sequence). Here the CDR3 reads CASSPVVGDEKLFF. CDR3 bases: TGTGCCAGCAGCCCCGTGGTGGGGGATGAAAAACTGTTTTTT.

This rearrangement joins TRBV28 to TRBJ2-3, with D possibly called TRBD1 or TRBD2 (6 bases each). Germline V gives CDR1 MDHEN, CDR2 SYDVKM. The CDR3 loop spans 14 amino acids. Deletions cut 5 bases from V and 6 bases from J, with 15 bases between. In DNA, the CDR3 is TGTGCCAGCAGTGGGGGCGGGGCCGGGGATACGCAGTATTTT. Protein: CASSGGGAGDTQYF.

V usage is TRBV5-4 and J usage is TRBJ1-3, with D possibly being TRBD1 (6 bases). Germline CDR1 is SGHNT and CDR2 is YYREEE (reference sequence). The V end lost 2 bases, the J end lost 0 bases, and 6 bases lay between the germline ends. The CDR3 sequence is 14 residues long. CDR3 protein: CASSLQGSGNTIYF. The DNA of the CDR3 is TGTGCCAGCAGCTTACAGGGCTCTGGAAACACCATATATTTT. Variable domain in full (rest from reference TRBV5-4 and TRBJ1-3): ETGVTQSPTHLIKTRGQQVTLRCSSQSGHNTVSWYQQALGQGPQFIFQYYREEENGRGNFPPRFSGLQFPNYSSELNVNALELDDSALYLCASSLQGSGNTIYFGEGSWLTVV.

This sequence joins TRBV7-9 and TRBJ1-5, with 9 positions matching TRBD1. V gave up 5 bases and J gave up 7 bases; unmatched junction bases: 9. The CDR3 extends over 15 amino acids. Looked up from germline, CDR1 is SEHNR and CDR2 is FQNEAQ (reference sequence). CDR3 nucleotide sequence: TGTGCCAGCAGCCCCACGGGACAGGGCCTACAGCCCCAGCATTTT. Translated: CASSPTGQGLQPQHF.

V usage is TRBV27 and J usage is TRBJ1-1; D is uncertain. This CDR3 is 14 amino acids long. Trimming took 0 bases from V and 5 from J, leaving 10 bases between them. CDR1 is MNHEY, CDR2 SMNVEV, per germline (reference sequence). The CDR3: CASSLSILSTEAFF. CDR3 in DNA: TGTGCCAGCAGTTTATCGATCCTATCGACTGAAGCTTTCTTT.

About this clone: A much larger clone is a single base away; this may be a read error. CDR3 region: CASSERDTGELFF. Written as DNA, the CDR3 is TGTGCCAGCAGTGAGCGGGACACCGGGGAGCTGTTTTTT. The rearrangement links TRBV6-4 to TRBJ2-2, with D perhaps TRBD2 (5 bases). This CDR3 is built from 13 residues. In germline, CDR1 is MRHNA, CDR2 SNTAGT. Trimming stripped 3 bases from V and 3 bases from J, with 5 bases between.

The rearrangement joins TRBV19 to TRBJ2-3, with TRBD1 identical over 7 bases. Germline V gene data show CDR1 as LNHDA and CDR2 as SQIVND (reference sequence). V lost 5 bases, J lost 5 bases, and 7 bases stayed unmatched. CDR3 length: 14 residues. CDR3 in DNA: TGTGCCAGTAGTGGCCAGGGGGTATTAGATACGCAGTATTTT. Residues: CASSGQGVLDTQYF.

V usage is TRBV5-1 and J usage is TRBJ1-2; the match to TRBD1 covers 7 bases. The CDR3 runs to 16 residues. Unmatched junction bases numbered 9, after V lost 4 bases and J lost 0 bases. Germline lookup yields CDR1 SGHRS and CDR2 YFSETQ. CDR3 nucleotide sequence: TGCGCCAGCAGCCCCCTTGGACAGGATGCTAACTATGGCTACACCTTC. It yields the protein CASSPLGQDANYGYTF.

This clone is a singleton in its sample. Other nucleotide sequences from this sample produce the same CDR3. CDR3 protein: CAISERLGELFF. The DNA of the CDR3 is TGTGCCATCAGTGAGAGACTGGGAGAGCTGTTTTTT. The rearrangement links TRBV10-3 to TRBJ2-2, with D unclear. Germline V gene data show CDR1 as ENHRY and CDR2 as SYGVKD. Between the trimmed V and J ends, which lost 2 bases and 11 bases, there was a span of 9 bases. The CDR3 is 12 amino acids.

The J gene is TRBJ1-1, the V gene TRBV11-1; the D is unclear. From germline, CDR1 is SGHAT and CDR2 FQDESV (reference sequence). The CDR3 covers 15 residues. With 0 bases removed from V and 2 bases from J, the gap between germline ends came to 10 bases. CDR3 in DNA: TGTGCCAGCAGCTTAGCCCATTACAAAAACACTGAAGCTTTCTTT. Translating it yields CASSLAHYKNTEAFF.

The rearrangement links TRBV21-1 to TRBJ2-3; TRBD2, the D gene given by the table, was not confirmed from the DNA. TRBV21-1 is recorded as a pseudogene. This CDR3 is built from 17 residues. The CDR3, as DNA: TGTGCCAGCAGCAAAACGACGAAGCGAACGCACACAGATACGCAGTATTTT. Amino acids: CASSKTTKRTHTDTQYF.

The chain recombines TRBV20-1 with TRBJ1-4; unclear D gene. CDR1 is DFQATT and CDR2 is SNEGSKA in the germline V gene (reference sequence). The CDR3 is 10 amino acids. CDR3 nucleotides: TGCGCCTCTTACAGTGAAAAACTGTTTTTT. Protein sequence: CASYSEKLFF.

In this sample, this clone turned up once. The chain has TRBV5-5 and TRBJ2-1, with 9 bases aligning to TRBD2. The CDR3 sequence is 15 residues long. CDR1 and CDR2 (germline): SGHKS, YYEKEE (reference sequence). The junction had 10 bases not matched to a gene; V was cut back by 4 bases and J by 8 bases. CDR3 protein: CASSSRLAGMHEQFF. DNA for the CDR3: TGTGCCAGCAGCAGCAGGCTAGCGGGAATGCATGAGCAGTTCTTC.

The chain employs TRBV19 and TRBJ1-4; a possible D gene is TRBD1 (6 bases). The V gene's germline CDR1 is LNHDA and CDR2 SQIVND (reference sequence). Trimming removed 7 bases from V and 6 bases from J, with 21 bases in between. The CDR3 is made up of 16 amino acids. As DNA, the CDR3 is TGTGCCAGTAAGAGATACAGGGAACTTCTTGATGAAAAACTGTTTTTT. It specifies CASKRYRELLDEKLFF.

The chain uses TRBV12-3 or TRBV12-4 and TRBJ2-7; D ambiguous. V was trimmed by 1 base and J by 6 bases, leaving 4 bases between them. The CDR3 spans 11 residues. DNA for the CDR3: TGTGCCAGCAGTTTAGGAGGCGAGCAGTACTTC. This translates into CASSLGGEQYF.

The rearrangement joins TRBV12-3 or TRBV12-4 to TRBJ1-2; D gene ambiguous. The CDR3 runs to 12 residues. V dropped 1 base and J dropped 8 bases, with 8 bases sitting between them. The CDR3 loop reads CASSLGDGGYTF. CDR3 bases: TGTGCCAGCAGTTTAGGGGATGGGGGCTACACCTTC.

This clone has only a few counts. The V call is TRBV19, the J call TRBJ2-5; D is perhaps TRBD2 (6 bases). The CDR3 spans 15 residues. Trimming stripped 2 bases from V and 4 bases from J, with 14 bases between. From germline, CDR1 is LNHDA and CDR2 SQIVND (reference sequence). CDR3 sequence: CASSIIGGVGETQYF. For the CDR3, the DNA is TGTGCCAGTAGTATAATAGGAGGGGTTGGAGAGACCCAGTACTTC.

The V gene is TRBV7-3, the J gene TRBJ2-3, with D possibly being TRBD1 or TRBD2 (5 bases each). The V gene lost 2 bases and the J gene lost 1 base, with 13 bases spanning the gap. The V gene's germline CDR1 is SGHTA and CDR2 FQGTGA. CDR3 length: 16 residues. CDR3 amino acids: CASSLQGPMGTDTQYF. The CDR3 nucleotides read TGTGCCAGCAGCTTACAGGGACCCATGGGCACAGATACGCAGTATTTT.

Only one count was recorded for this clone. V gene TRBV5-1 combines with J gene TRBJ2-1; 7 nucleotides line up with TRBD2. This CDR3 comprises 17 residues. The ends lost 0 bases at V and 0 bases at J; junction bases unmatched: 6. Germline-derived CDR1 and CDR2 are SGHRS and YFSETQ. The CDR3 loop reads CASSLVTSRLSYNEQFF. The CDR3 region has the DNA TGCGCCAGCAGCTTGGTGACTAGCCGACTCTCCTACAATGAGCAGTTCTTC. Variable domain in full (rest from reference TRBV5-1 and TRBJ2-1): KAGVTQTPRYLIKTRGQQVTLSCSPISGHRSVSWYQQTPGQGLQFLFEYFSETQRNKGNFPGRFSGRQFSNSRSEMNVSTLELGDSALYLCASSLVTSRLSYNEQFFGPGTRLTVL.

The chain employs TRBV29-1 and TRBJ2-2, with D tentatively TRBD2 (5 bases). V was pared by 5 bases and J by 14 bases, with 15 bases between. Germline V gene sequence: CDR1 SQVTM, CDR2 ANQGSEA. The CDR3 runs to 11 residues. CDR3 nucleotides: TGCAGCGTTTTGGACTCTCTAGGTCTGTTTTTT. This sequence encodes CSVLDSLGLFF.

The gene calls are TRBV9 and TRBJ1-5, with D perhaps matching TRBD1 (5 bases). Germline V gene sequence: CDR1 SGDLS, CDR2 YYNGEE. The CDR3 totals 16 residues. Trimming cost V 2 bases and J 7 bases, with 19 bases left between them. CDR3 region: CASSVSDSPGVQPQHF. The CDR3 DNA is TGTGCCAGCAGCGTCTCCGACAGTCCTGGCGTCCAGCCCCAGCATTTT.

J is TRBJ2-7 and V is TRBV28, with a weak D call TRBD1 (6 bases). The length of the CDR3 is 14 residues. V was clipped by 10 bases and J by 5 bases, with 21 bases between them. Germline CDR1 is MDHEN and CDR2 is SYDVKM. The CDR3 coding sequence is TGTGCCACCCAGACAGGCAACCCTCAACACGAGCAGTACTTC. Translation: CATQTGNPQHEQYF.

J is TRBJ2-3 and V is TRBV3-1 (or the pseudogene TRBV3-2); 8 bases are a match to TRBD2. CDR1 is LGHDT, CDR2 YNNKEL, per germline (reference sequence). The CDR3 sequence is 18 residues long. V gave up 4 bases and J gave up 0 bases; unmatched junction bases: 12. The CDR3 region has the DNA TGTGCCAGCAGCCTAAGGCGGCGAGCGGGGGTAAGCACAGATACGCAGTATTTT. Amino acid sequence: CASSLRRRAGVSTDTQYF.